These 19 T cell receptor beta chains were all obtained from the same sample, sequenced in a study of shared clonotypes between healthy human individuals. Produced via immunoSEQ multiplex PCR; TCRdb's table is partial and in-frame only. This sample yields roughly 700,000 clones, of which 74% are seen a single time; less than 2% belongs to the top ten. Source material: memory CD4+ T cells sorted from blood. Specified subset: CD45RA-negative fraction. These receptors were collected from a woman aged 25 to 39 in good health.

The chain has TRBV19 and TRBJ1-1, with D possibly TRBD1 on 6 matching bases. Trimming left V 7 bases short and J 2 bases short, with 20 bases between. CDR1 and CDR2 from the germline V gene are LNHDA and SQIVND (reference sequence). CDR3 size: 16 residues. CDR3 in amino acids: CASTIVWAGDNTEAFF. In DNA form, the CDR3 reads TGTGCCAGTACCATTGTTTGGGCAGGGGATAACACTGAAGCTTTCTTT.

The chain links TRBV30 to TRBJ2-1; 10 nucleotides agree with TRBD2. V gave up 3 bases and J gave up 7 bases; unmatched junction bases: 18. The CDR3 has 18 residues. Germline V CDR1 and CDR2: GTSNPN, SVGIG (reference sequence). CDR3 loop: CAWSLGWTSGPPGNEQFF. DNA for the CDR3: TGTGCCTGGAGCCTAGGGTGGACTAGCGGCCCCCCGGGGAATGAGCAGTTCTTC.

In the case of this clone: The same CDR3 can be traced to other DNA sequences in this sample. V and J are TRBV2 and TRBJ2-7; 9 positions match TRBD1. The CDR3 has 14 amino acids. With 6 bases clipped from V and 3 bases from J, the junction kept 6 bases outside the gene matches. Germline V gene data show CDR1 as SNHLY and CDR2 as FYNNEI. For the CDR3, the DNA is TGTGCCAGCAGCCCCGGGACAGGGAGCTACGAGCAGTACTTC. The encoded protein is CASSPGTGSYEQYF.

The CDR3 loop is CASSIDLGDNQPQHF. Written as DNA, the CDR3 is TGTGCCAGTAGTATAGATCTGGGGGACAATCAGCCCCAGCATTTT. The V call is TRBV19, the J call TRBJ1-5; TRBD1 is a possible D gene (5 bases). CDR3 length equals 15 residues. Germline V CDR1 and CDR2: LNHDA, SQIVND (reference sequence). V was pared by 0 bases and J by 3 bases, with 9 bases between.

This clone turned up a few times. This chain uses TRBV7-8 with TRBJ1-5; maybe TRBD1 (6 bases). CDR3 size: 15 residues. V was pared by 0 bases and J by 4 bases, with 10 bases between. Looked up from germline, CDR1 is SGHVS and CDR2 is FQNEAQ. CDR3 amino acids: CASSLALGGNQPQHF. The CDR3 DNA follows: TGTGCCAGCAGCTTAGCCCTAGGGGGAAATCAGCCCCAGCATTTT.

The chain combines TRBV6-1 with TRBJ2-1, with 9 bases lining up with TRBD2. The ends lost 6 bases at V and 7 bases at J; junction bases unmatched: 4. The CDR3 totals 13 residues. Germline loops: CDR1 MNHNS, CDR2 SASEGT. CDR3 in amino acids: CASSAGGVNEQFF. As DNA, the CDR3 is TGTGCCAGCAGCGCGGGAGGGGTAAATGAGCAGTTCTTC.

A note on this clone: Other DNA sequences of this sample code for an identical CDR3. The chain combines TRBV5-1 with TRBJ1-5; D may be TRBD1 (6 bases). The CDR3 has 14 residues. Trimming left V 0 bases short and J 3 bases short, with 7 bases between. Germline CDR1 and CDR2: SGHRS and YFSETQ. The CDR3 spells CASSLGDNNQPQHF. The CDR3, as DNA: TGCGCCAGCAGCTTGGGGGACAACAATCAGCCCCAGCATTTT.

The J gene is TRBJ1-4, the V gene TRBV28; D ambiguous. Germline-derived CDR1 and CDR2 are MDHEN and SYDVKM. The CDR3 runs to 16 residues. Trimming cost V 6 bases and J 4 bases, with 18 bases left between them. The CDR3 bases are TGTGCCAGCAGCTCTCCCCCCGCAGAGTTTAATGAAAAACTGTTTTTT. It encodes CASSSPPAEFNEKLFF. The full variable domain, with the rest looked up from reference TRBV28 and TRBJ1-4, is DVKVTQSSRYLVKRTGEKVFLECVQDMDHENMFWYRQDPGLGLRLIYFSYDVKMKEKGDIPEGYSVSREKKERFSLILESASTNQTSMYLCASSSPPAEFNEKLFFGSGTQLSVL.

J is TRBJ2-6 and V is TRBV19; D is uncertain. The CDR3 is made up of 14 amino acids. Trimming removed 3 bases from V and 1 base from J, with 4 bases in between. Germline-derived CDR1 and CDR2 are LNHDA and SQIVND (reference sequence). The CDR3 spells CASSIKSGANVLTF. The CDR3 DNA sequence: TGTGCCAGTAGTATTAAGTCTGGGGCCAACGTCCTGACTTTC.

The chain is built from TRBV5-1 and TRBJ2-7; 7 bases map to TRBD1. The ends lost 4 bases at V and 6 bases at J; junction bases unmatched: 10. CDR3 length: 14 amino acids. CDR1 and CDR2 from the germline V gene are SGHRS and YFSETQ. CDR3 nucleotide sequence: TGCGCCAGCAGCCCTGGGACAGCGATTGGCGAGCAGTACTTC. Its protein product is CASSPGTAIGEQYF.

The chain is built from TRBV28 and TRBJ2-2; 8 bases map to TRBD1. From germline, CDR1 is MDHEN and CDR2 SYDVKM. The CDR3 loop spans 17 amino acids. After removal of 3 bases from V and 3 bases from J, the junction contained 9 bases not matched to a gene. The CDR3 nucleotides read TGTGCCAGCAGTTTCGTTTCGACAGGGGCCTACACCGGGGAGCTGTTTTTT. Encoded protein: CASSFVSTGAYTGELFF.

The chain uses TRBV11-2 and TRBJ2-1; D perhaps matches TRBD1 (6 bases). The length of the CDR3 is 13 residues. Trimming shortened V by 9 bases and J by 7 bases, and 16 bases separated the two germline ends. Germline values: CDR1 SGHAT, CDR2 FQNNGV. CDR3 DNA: TGTGCCAGTAGGGACATCAAGTGGAATGAGCAGTTCTTC. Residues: CASRDIKWNEQFF.

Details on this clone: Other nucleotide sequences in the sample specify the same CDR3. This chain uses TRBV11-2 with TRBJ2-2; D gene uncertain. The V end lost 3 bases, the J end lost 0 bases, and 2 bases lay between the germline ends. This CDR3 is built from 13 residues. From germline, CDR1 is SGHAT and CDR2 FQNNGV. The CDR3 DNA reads TGTGCCAGCAGCTTCACGAACACCGGGGAGCTGTTTTTT. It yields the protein CASSFTNTGELFF.

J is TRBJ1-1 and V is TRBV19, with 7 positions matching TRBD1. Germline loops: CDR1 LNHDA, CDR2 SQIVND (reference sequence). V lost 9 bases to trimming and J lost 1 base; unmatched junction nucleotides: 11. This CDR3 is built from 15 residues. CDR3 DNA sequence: TGTGCCAGCGAAGGGGGCGGGGGGCGGAACACTGAAGCTTTCTTT. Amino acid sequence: CASEGGGGRNTEAFF.

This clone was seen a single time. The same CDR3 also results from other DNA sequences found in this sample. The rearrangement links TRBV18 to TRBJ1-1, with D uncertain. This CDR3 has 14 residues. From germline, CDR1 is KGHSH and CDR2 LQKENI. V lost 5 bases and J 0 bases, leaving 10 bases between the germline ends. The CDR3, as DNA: TGTGCCAGCTCAACTACAGAAATGAACACTGAAGCTTTCTTT. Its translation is CASSTTEMNTEAFF.

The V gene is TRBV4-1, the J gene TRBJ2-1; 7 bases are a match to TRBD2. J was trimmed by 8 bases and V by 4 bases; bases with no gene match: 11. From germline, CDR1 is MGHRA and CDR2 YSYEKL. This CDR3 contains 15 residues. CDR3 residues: CASSRSRTSLHEQFF. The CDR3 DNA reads TGCGCCAGCAGCCGAAGTCGGACTAGTCTCCATGAGCAGTTCTTC.

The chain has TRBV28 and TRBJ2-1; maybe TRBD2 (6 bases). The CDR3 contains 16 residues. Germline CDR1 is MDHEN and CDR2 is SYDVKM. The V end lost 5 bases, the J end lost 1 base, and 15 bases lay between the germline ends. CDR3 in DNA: TGTGCCAGCAGTGGGCCGGGCGGGAAGTCCTACAATGAGCAGTTCTTC. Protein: CASSGPGGKSYNEQFF. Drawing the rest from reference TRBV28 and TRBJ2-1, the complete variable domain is DVKVTQSSRYLVKRTGEKVFLECVQDMDHENMFWYRQDPGLGLRLIYFSYDVKMKEKGDIPEGYSVSREKKERFSLILESASTNQTSMYLCASSGPGGKSYNEQFFGPGTRLTVL.

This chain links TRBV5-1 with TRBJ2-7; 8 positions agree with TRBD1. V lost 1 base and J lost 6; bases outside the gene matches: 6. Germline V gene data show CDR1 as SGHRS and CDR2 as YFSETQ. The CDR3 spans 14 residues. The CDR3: CASSLPGQGGEQYF. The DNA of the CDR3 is TGCGCCAGCAGCTTGCCCGGACAGGGAGGCGAGCAGTACTTC.

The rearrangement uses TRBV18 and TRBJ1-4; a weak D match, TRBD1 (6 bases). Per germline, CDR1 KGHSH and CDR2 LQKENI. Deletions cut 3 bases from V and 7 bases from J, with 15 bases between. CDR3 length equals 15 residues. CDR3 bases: TGTGCCAGCTCACCGACGCAGGGGTTTGGTGAAAAACTGTTTTTT. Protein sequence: CASSPTQGFGEKLFF.